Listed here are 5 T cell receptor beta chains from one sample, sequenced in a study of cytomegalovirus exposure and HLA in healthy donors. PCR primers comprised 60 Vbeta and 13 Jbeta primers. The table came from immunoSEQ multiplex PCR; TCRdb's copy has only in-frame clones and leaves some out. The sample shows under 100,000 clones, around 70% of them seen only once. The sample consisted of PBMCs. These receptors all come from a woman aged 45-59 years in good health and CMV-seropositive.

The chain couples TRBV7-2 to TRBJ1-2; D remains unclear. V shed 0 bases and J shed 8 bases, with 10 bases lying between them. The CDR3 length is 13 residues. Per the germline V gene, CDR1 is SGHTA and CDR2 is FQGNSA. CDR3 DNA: TGTGCCAGCAGCTTAGCGGGTGGAGGGGGCTACACCTTC. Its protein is CASSLAGGGGYTF.

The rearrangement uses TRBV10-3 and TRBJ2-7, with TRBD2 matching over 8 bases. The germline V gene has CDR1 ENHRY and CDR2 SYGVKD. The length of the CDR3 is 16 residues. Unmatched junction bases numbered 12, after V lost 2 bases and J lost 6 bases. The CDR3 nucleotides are TGTGCCATCAGTGAGGGGGCCGGGCGGGAGGTGCCCGAGCAGTACTTC. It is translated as CAISEGAGREVPEQYF.

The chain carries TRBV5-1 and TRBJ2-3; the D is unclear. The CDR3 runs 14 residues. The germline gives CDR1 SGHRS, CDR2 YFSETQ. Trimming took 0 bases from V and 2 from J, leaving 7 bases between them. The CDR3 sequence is CASSLELHTDTQYF. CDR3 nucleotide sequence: TGCGCCAGCAGCTTGGAACTTCACACAGATACGCAGTATTTT.

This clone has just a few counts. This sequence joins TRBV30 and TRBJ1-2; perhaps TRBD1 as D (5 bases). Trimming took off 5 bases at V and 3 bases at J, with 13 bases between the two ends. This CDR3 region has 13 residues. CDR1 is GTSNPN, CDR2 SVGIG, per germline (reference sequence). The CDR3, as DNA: TGTGCCTGGGGCTCAAGGGGCTACTATGGCTACACCTTC. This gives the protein CAWGSRGYYGYTF. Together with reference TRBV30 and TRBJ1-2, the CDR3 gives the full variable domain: SQTIHQWPATLVQPVGSPLSLECTVEGTSNPNLYWYRQAAGRGLQLLFYSVGIGQISSEVPQNLSASRPQDRQFILSSKKLLLSDSGFYLCAWGSRGYYGYTFGSGTRLTVV.

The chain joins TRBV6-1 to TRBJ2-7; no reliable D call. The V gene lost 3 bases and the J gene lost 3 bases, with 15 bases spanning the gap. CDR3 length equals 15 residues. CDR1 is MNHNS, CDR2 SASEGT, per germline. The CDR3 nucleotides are TGTGCCAGCAGTGACCCGAACAGAGTTATCTACGAGCAGTACTTC. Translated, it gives CASSDPNRVIYEQYF.